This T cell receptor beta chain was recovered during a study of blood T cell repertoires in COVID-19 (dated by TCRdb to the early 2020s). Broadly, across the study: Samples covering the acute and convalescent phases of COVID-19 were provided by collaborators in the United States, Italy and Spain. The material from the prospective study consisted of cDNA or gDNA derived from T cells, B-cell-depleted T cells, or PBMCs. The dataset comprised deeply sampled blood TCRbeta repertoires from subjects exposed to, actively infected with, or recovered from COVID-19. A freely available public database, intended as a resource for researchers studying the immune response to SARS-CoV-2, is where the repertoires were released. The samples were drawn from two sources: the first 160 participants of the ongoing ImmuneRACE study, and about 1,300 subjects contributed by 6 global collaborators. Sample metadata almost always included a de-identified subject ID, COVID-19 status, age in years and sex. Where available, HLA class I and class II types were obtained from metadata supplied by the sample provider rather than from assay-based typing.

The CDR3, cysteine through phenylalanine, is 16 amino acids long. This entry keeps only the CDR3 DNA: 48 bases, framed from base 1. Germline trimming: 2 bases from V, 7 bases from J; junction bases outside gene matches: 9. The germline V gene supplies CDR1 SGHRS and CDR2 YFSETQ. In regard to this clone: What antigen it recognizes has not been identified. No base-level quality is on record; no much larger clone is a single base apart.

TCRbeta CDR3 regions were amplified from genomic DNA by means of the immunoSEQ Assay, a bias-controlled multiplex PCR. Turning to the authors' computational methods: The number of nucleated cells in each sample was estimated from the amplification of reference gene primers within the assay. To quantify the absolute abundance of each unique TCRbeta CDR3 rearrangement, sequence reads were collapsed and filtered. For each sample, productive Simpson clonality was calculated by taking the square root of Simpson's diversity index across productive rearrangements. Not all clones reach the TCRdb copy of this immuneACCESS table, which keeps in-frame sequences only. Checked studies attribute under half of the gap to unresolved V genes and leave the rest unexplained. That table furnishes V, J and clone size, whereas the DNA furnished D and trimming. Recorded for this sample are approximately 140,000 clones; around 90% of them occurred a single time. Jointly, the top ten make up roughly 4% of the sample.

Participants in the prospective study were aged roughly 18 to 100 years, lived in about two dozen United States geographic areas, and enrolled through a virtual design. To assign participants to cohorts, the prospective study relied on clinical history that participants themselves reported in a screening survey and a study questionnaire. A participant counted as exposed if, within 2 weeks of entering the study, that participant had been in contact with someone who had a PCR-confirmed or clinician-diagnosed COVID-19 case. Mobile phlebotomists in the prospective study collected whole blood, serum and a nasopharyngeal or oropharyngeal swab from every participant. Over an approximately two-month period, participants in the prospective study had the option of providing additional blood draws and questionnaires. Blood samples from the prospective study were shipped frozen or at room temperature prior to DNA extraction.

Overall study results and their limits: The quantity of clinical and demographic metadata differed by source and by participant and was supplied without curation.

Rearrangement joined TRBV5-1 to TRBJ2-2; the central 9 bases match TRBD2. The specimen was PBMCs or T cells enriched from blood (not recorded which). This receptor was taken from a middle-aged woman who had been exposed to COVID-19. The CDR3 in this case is CASSFLTSGGGGELFF. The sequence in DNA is TGCGCCAGCAGCTTCCTGACTAGCGGAGGGGGCGGGGAGCTGTTTTTT.